These T cell receptor beta chains were read from a single sample in a study of OX40 agonist ivuxolimab in advanced cancers. Assay used: immunoSEQ multiplex PCR; TCRdb lists only in-frame clones, some missing. Altogether about 29,000 clones are present, more than 75% being singletons, with the ten largest covering about 21%. The sequencing used CD4+ or CD8+ T cells sorted from blood, collected in a trial of the OX40 agonist ivuxolimab. The origin of the receptors is an adult with an advanced solid tumor such as melanoma, head and neck, liver or kidney cancer. Each CDR3 is given with its conserved first and last residue. Each record gives: J gene, V gene, clone size, D gene, CDR3 DNA, CDR3 protein. D genes are given only for firm matches. Clone size is stated in some rows and not others, as once, few, many or a class when expanded.

J: TRBJ1-3; V: TRBV4-1; size: NA; D: NA; DNA: TGCGCCAGCAGCCAAGATATTTCTACTACGGGGGGCCTGTCAAACACCATATATTTT; CDR3: CASSQDISTTGGLSNTIYF
J: TRBJ2-1; V: TRBV28; size: few; D: NA; DNA: TGTGCCAGCAGTCCCTCGGGGTTGGATGAGCAGTTCTTC; CDR3: CASSPSGLDEQFF
J: TRBJ2-3; V: TRBV16; size: NA; D: TRBD2; DNA: TGTGCCAGCAGCCAAGTTATTACTTTGCTAGCGGGAGGTGCCACAGATACGCAGTATTTT; CDR3: CASSQVITLLAGGATDTQYF
J: TRBJ1-1; V: TRBV5-3; size: once; D: NA; DNA: TGTGCCAGAAGCACCGAGGGGGGTTGGACTGAAGCTTTCTTT; CDR3: CARSTEGGWTEAFF
J: TRBJ2-7; V: TRBV19; size: few; D: NA; DNA: TGTGCCAGTAGTATAGATCAGGGAAACTACGAGCAGTACTTC; CDR3: CASSIDQGNYEQYF
J: TRBJ2-1; V: TRBV6-1; size: NA; D: TRBD1; DNA: TGTGCCAGCAGCTTAATCGGGACAGGGACCGATGAGCAGTTCTTC; CDR3: CASSLIGTGTDEQFF
J: TRBJ1-1; V: TRBV6-5; size: NA; D: NA; DNA: TGTGCCAGCAGTCCGGACGCCGCGAGTGAAGCTTTCTTT; CDR3: CASSPDAASEAFF
J: TRBJ1-6; V: TRBV6-6; size: NA; D: NA; DNA: TGTGCCAGCAGTTACGACCGCCAAGGGCGTTCACCCCTCCACTTT; CDR3: CASSYDRQGRSPLHF
J: TRBJ1-1; V: TRBV19; size: NA; D: NA; DNA: TGTGCCAGTAGTTTAGCCGGGAACACTGAAGCTTTCTTT; CDR3: CASSLAGNTEAFF
J: TRBJ1-5; V: TRBV28; size: NA; D: NA; DNA: TGTGCCAGCAGTTTTCTAGCGAGGCGGCCAAATCAGCCCCAGCATTTT; CDR3: CASSFLARRPNQPQHF
J: TRBJ1-1; V: TRBV11-2; size: medium-sized; D: NA; DNA: TGTGCCAGCAGCTTATTGGCGTCGAGCACTGAAGCTTTCTTT; CDR3: CASSLLASSTEAFF
J: TRBJ1-3; V: TRBV7-9; size: NA; D: NA; DNA: TGTGCCAGCAGCTTAGTAGTCGTTGACGGCGGCCTTGGAAACACCATATATTTT; CDR3: CASSLVVVDGGLGNTIYF
J: TRBJ2-7; V: TRBV5-5; size: NA; D: NA; DNA: TGTGCCAGCAGCTTGGCGGTACTGACTACCTACGAGCAGTACTTC; CDR3: CASSLAVLTTYEQYF
J: TRBJ2-2; V: TRBV5-1; size: NA; D: NA; DNA: TGCGCCAGCTCACGTTGGACAGAGAACACCGGGGAGCTGTTTTTT; CDR3: CASSRWTENTGELFF
J: TRBJ1-5; V: TRBV19; size: NA; D: TRBD1; DNA: TGTGCCAGTAGTATTGGGCGACAGGGGGTTCGTCAGCCCCAGCATTTT; CDR3: CASSIGRQGVRQPQHF
J: TRBJ2-7; V: TRBV9; size: once; D: NA; DNA: TGTGCCAGCAGCGTAGCGGTAGCGAGCTCCTACGAGCAGTACTTC; CDR3: CASSVAVASSYEQYF
J: TRBJ1-2; V: TRBV5-8; size: NA; D: NA; DNA: TGTGCCAGCAGCACGTCGGACAGTAACTATGGCTACACCTTC; CDR3: CASSTSDSNYGYTF
J: TRBJ2-1; V: TRBV5-1; size: NA; D: TRBD2; DNA: TGCGCCAGCAGCGCCCTAGCGGGAGGGTGGAATGAGCAGTTCTTC; CDR3: CASSALAGGWNEQFF
J: TRBJ2-3; V: TRBV30; size: NA; D: TRBD2; DNA: TGTGCCTGGAACCCCAGACGGCGGGGGGGCCGGGATACGCAGTATTTT; CDR3: CAWNPRRRGGRDTQYF
J: TRBJ1-1; V: TRBV6-1; size: NA; D: NA; DNA: TGTGCCAGCAGCGGAAAGGGTGTAGGGGACACTGAAGCTTTCTTT; CDR3: CASSGKGVGDTEAFF
J: TRBJ1-2; V: TRBV11-2; size: NA; D: TRBD1; DNA: TGTGCCAGCAGCCCTACTTTGACAGGGAGTGGCTACACCTTC; CDR3: CASSPTLTGSGYTF
J: TRBJ2-7; V: TRBV4-1; size: NA; D: TRBD2; DNA: TGCGCCAGCAGTCCGATGCGGGGGAGGTACGAGCAGTACTTC; CDR3: CASSPMRGRYEQYF
J: TRBJ1-5; V: TRBV12-5; size: NA; D: NA; DNA: TGTGCTAGTGACCCATTTCCTCGGGATCAGCCCCAGCATTTT; CDR3: CASDPFPRDQPQHF
J: TRBJ2-1; V: TRBV4-2; size: once; D: NA; DNA: TGTGCCAGCAGCCAAGAGTGGAACTACAATGAGCAGTTCTTC; CDR3: CASSQEWNYNEQFF
J: TRBJ2-5; V: TRBV19; size: NA; D: TRBD1; DNA: TGTGCCAGTGGGACAGGGGAGACCCAGTACTTC; CDR3: CASGTGETQYF
J: TRBJ2-3; V: TRBV2; size: NA; D: NA; DNA: TGTGCCAGCAGTGACCCAGATACGCAGTATTTT; CDR3: CASSDPDTQYF
J: TRBJ1-1; V: TRBV4-1; size: few; D: NA; DNA: TGCGCCAGCAGCCAGGACTTACAGGGTAAGGCTTTCTTT; CDR3: CASSQDLQGKAFF
J: TRBJ2-7; V: TRBV5-3; size: NA; D: TRBD1; DNA: TGTGCCAGAAAGGACAGGGGACTCCACGAGCAGTACTTC; CDR3: CARKDRGLHEQYF
J: TRBJ2-7; V: TRBV4-1; size: NA; D: NA; DNA: TGCGCCAGCAGCCAAGTAGGGGGTCGGCAACAAATGGACGAGCAGTACTTC; CDR3: CASSQVGGRQQMDEQYF
J: TRBJ2-5; V: TRBV11-2; size: NA; D: TRBD2; DNA: TGTGCCAGCAGCTACCCAGCGGGGGGATGGGAGACCCAGTACTTC; CDR3: CASSYPAGGWETQYF
J: TRBJ2-5; V: TRBV11-3; size: NA; D: NA; DNA: TGTGCCAGCAGCGGGCCTTTTCGGGAGACCCAGTACTTC; CDR3: CASSGPFRETQYF
J: TRBJ2-6; V: TRBV7-3; size: NA; D: NA; DNA: TGTGCCAGCAGCGCGTTCCCACAGGGCAGCTCTGGGGCCAACGTCCTGACTTTC; CDR3: CASSAFPQGSSGANVLTF
J: TRBJ2-7; V: TRBV29-1; size: NA; D: NA; DNA: TGCAGCGTTGAGGAGGGGAGCTCCTACGAGCAGTACTTC; CDR3: CSVEEGSSYEQYF
J: TRBJ2-7; V: TRBV10-3; size: NA; D: TRBD2; DNA: TGTGCCATCAGCGGGACTACGGTTTACGAGCAGTACTTC; CDR3: CAISGTTVYEQYF
J: TRBJ2-4; V: TRBV7-6; size: NA; D: NA; DNA: TGTGCCAGCAGCCCAGGGGTCCTCTTGGCCAAAAACATTCAGTACTTC; CDR3: CASSPGVLLAKNIQYF
J: TRBJ2-3; V: TRBV7-3; size: NA; D: NA; DNA: TGTGCCAGCAGCTTAATCCCTCGACAGAACCAATACAACACAGATACGCAGTATTTT; CDR3: CASSLIPRQNQYNTDTQYF
J: TRBJ2-7; V: TRBV5-4; size: NA; D: TRBD1; DNA: TGTGCCAGCAGCCCCGGACAGGGGGCCTACGAGCAGTACTTC; CDR3: CASSPGQGAYEQYF
J: TRBJ2-1; V: TRBV28; size: NA; D: NA; DNA: TGTGCCAGCAGTTTATGGGTTGGGCCGGCGGGGAACAATGAGCAGTTCTTC; CDR3: CASSLWVGPAGNNEQFF
J: TRBJ1-4; V: TRBV12-5; size: NA; D: TRBD1; DNA: TGTGCTAGTGGTCCGGGCACAGGGGAAAAGGATGAAAAACTGTTTTTT; CDR3: CASGPGTGEKDEKLFF
J: TRBJ1-1; V: TRBV7-2; size: NA; D: NA; DNA: TGTGCCAGCAGCTTAGAGGTGGCTGACACTGAAGCTTTCTTT; CDR3: CASSLEVADTEAFF
J: TRBJ1-1; V: TRBV5-1; size: NA; D: NA; DNA: TGCGCCAGCAGCGCCACCCCGGGTGGGAACACTGAAGCTTTCTTT; CDR3: CASSATPGGNTEAFF
J: TRBJ2-2; V: TRBV7-3; size: NA; D: NA; DNA: TGTGCCAGCAGCTTAACTGGGGAGCTGTTTTTT; CDR3: CASSLTGELFF